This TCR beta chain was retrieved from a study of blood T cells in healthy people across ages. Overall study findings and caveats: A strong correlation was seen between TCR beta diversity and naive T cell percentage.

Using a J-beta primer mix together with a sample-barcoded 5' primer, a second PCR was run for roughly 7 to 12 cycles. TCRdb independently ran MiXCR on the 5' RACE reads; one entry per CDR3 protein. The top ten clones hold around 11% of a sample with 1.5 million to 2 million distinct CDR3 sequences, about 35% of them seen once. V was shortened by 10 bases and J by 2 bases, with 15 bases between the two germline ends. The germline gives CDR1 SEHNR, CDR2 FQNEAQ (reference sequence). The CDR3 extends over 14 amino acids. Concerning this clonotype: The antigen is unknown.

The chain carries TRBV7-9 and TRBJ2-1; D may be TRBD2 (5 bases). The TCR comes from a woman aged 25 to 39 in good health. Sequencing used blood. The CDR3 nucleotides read TGTGCCAACACGGGGTCCGGAACCTACAATGAGCAGTTCTTC. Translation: CANTGSGTYNEQFF.